This T cell receptor beta chain came from a study of shared clonotypes between healthy human individuals. General observations from the study: Represented diversity, genetic and exposure-history alike, was limited by few donors.

With regard to this clone: Its antigen is still unknown.

Several immunoSEQ 96-well plates shared each subset's DNA, each plate a replicate. The data were produced by immunoSEQ multiplex PCR, yet TCRdb's version contains in-frame clones alone and is incomplete. The top ten hold about 24% of the sample, which has approximately 720,000 clones, approximately 90% seen once. Terminally differentiated effector memory CD45RA+ cells were excluded by CCR7 positive selection of CD45RO-negative cells. Germline V CDR1 and CDR2: KGHSH, LQKENI. The CDR3 is made up of 12 amino acids. V dropped 8 bases and J dropped 9 bases, with 16 bases sitting between them. The sequenced sample was naive CD8+ T cells sorted from blood. The gene calls are TRBV18 and TRBJ2-5; D is unclear. The receptor comes from a man aged 25 to 40 in good health. Written as DNA, the CDR3 is TGTGCCAGCCCCATGTCCGAAGTGGCCCAGTACTTC. Translated, it gives CASPMSEVAQYF.